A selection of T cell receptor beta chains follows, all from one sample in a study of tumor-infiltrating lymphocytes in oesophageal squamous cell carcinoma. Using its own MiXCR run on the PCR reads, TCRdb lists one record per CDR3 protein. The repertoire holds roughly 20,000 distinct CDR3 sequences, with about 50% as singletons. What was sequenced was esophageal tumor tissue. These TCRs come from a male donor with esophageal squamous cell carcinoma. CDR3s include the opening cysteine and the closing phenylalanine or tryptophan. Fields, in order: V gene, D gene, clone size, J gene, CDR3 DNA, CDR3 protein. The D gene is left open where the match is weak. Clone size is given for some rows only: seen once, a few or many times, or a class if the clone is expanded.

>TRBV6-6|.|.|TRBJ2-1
TGTGCCAGCAATCATGACGGTAACAATGAGCAGTTCTTC
CASNHDGNNEQFF
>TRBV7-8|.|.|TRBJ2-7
TGTGCCAGCAGCCCCACAGAAGGTTGGTACGAGCAGTACTTC
CASSPTEGWYEQYF
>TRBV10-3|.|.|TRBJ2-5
TGTGCCAGCAGTGGTCAGGGGAGAGAGACCCAGTACTTC
CASSGQGRETQYF
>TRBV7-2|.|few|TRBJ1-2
TGTGCCAGCAGCTTAGGGCCAGGGGCCGGTGGCTACACCTTC
CASSLGPGAGGYTF
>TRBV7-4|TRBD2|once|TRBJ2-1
TGTGCCAGCAGCTTAGTAACTAGCGGGAGGTACAATGAGCAGTTCTTC
CASSLVTSGRYNEQFF
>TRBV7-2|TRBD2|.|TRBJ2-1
TGTGCCAGCAGCTTCGGCGGGAGCAATGAGCAGTTCTTC
CASSFGGSNEQFF
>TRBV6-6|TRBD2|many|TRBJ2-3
TGTGCCAGCAGTTACTCGATATTTGCGGGAGGCACAGATACGCAGTATTTT
CASSYSIFAGGTDTQYF
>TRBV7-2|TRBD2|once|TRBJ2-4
TGTGCCAGCAGCCCGCGCGAGGCGGGAGGGATTGAGCAGTACTTC
CASSPREAGGIEQYF
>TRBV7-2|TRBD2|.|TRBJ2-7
TGTGCCAGCAGCGCGGCCTGGGGCGGGGGGGTCTACGAGCAGTACTTC
CASSAAWGGGVYEQYF
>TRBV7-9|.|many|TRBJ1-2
TGTGCCAGCAGCTTAGACACAGGGATTGGTGGCTACACCTTC
CASSLDTGIGGYTF
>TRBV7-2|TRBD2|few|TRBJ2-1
TGTGCCAGCAGCCCAGCCCCTAGCGGGATGGGTGAGCAGTTCTTC
CASSPAPSGMGEQFF
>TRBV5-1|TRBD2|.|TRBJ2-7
TGCGCCAGCAGCTCGACAGGACTAGCGGGTTATAGCTCCTACAATGAGCAGTACTTC
CASSSTGLAGYSSYNEQYF
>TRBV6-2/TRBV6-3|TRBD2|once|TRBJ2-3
TGTGCCAGCAGTGGGACTAGCGGGACCACAGATACGCAGTATTTT
CASSGTSGTTDTQYF
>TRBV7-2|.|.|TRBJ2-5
TGTGCCAGCAGCTTAGCACCCCGTTCCGGGGGCCAGTACTTC
CASSLAPRSGGQYF
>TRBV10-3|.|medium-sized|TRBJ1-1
TGTGCCATCAGTGTAACAGGGAAAAGGAACACTGAAGCTTTCTTT
CAISVTGKRNTEAFF
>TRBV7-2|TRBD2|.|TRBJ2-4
TGTGCCAGCAGCCCAGCGGGAGTCGGGAACATTCAGTACTTC
CASSPAGVGNIQYF
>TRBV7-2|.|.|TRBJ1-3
TGTGCCAGCAGCTTAGCACACAGTTCTAGAGGAAACACCATATATTTT
CASSLAHSSRGNTIYF
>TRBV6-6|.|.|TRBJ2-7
TGTGCCAGCAGTTACTCCTTCGCCCCAGGGGGGAATGAGCAGTACTTC
CASSYSFAPGGNEQYF
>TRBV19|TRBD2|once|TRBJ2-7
TGTGCCAGTAGGCCAGGGACTAGCGGAAGTTATGAACGTTACGAGCAGTACTTC
CASRPGTSGSYERYEQYF
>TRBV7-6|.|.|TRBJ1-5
TGTGCCAGCAGCTTAAAACACGGTCAGCCCCAGCATTTT
CASSLKHGQPQHF
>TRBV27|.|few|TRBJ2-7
TGTGCCAGCAGAAACCCGGGCGAATCCTACGAGCAGTACTTC
CASRNPGESYEQYF
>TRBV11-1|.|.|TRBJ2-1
TGTGCCAGCAGCTCGTGGGAAAGGGTGTTC
CASSSWERVF
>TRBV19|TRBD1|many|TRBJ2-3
TGTGCCAGTAGTGGACAGGCTACTACAGATACGCAGTATTTT
CASSGQATTDTQYF
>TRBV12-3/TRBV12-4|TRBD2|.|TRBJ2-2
TGTGCCAGTATGGGGCTAGCGGGAGTTCAGAACACCGGGGAGCTGTTTTTT
CASMGLAGVQNTGELFF
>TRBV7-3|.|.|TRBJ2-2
TGTGCCAGCAGCCCGTTCAATGGGGCCGGGGAGCTGTTTTTT
CASSPFNGAGELFF
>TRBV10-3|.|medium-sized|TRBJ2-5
TGTGCCATCAGTGAGGCAGCTGAGACCCAGTACTTC
CAISEAAETQYF
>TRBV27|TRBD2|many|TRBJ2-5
TGTGCCAGCTGGCCGACTAGCGGGAGGGCCGAGGAGACCCAGTACTTC
CASWPTSGRAEETQYF
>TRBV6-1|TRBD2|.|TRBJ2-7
TGTGCCAGCAGTTTTCCCCAGACTAGCGGAGAGCAGTACTTC
CASSFPQTSGEQYF
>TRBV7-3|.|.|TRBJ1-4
TGTGCCAGCAGCTCCCAGGGTGGAACTAATGAAAAACTGTTTTTT
CASSSQGGTNEKLFF
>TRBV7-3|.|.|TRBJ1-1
TGTGCCAGCAGCTTAAAAAATGGGGAGGCTGAAGCTTTCTTT
CASSLKNGEAEAFF
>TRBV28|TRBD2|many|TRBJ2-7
TGTGCCAGCACCCCGGGGGGGAGCTCCTACAATGAGCAGTACTTC
CASTPGGSSYNEQYF
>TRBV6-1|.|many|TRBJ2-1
TGTGCCAGCAGAAAAGGTACCGGGACCTACGGATTC
CASRKGTGTYGF
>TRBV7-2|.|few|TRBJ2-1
TGTGCCAGCAGCCGGGACCGTCGTTCCTACAATGAGCAGTTCTTC
CASSRDRRSYNEQFF
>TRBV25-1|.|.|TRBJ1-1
TGTGCCAGCAGTGAACCCCCCCCACACGGATGTGGGACTGAAGCTTTCTTT
CASSEPPPHGCGTEAFF
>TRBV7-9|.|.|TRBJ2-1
TGTGCCAGCAGCTTTAAAGCCTACGAGCAGTTCTTC
CASSFKAYEQFF
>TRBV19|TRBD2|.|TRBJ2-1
TGTGCCAGCGGGGGGAGCTCCTACAATGAGCAGTTCTTC
CASGGSSYNEQFF
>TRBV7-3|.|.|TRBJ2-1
TGTGCCAGCAGCTTAGACTACAGCTCCTACAATGAGCAGTTCTTC
CASSLDYSSYNEQFF
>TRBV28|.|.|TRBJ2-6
TGTGCCAGCACACCGGGGGCCAACGTCCTGACTTTC
CASTPGANVLTF
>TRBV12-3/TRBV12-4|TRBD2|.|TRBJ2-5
TGTGCCAGCAGACTAACTAGCGGCCAAGAGACCCAGTACTTC
CASRLTSGQETQYF
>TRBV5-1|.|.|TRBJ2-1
TGCGCCAGCAGCTTTGCTGGGTGGAGCTCCTACAATGAGCAGTTCTTC
CASSFAGWSSYNEQFF
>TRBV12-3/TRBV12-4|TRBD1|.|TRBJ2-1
TGTGCCAGCAGTTCCGGGACAGGACATGAGCAGTTCTTC
CASSSGTGHEQFF
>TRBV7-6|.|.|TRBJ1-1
TGTGCCAGCAGCCCCACTCTGACACGATCTGAAGCTTTCTTT
CASSPTLTRSEAFF
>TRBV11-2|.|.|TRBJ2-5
TGTGCCAGCAGCTCTTTGGACAGGGAGGGGGTTGGATTCTTC
CASSSLDREGVGFF
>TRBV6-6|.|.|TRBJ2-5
TGTGCCAGCAGCTACCAGCAAGAGACCCAGTACTTC
CASSYQQETQYF
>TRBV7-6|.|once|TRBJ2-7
TGTGCTAGCAGCTTACGACCCGAGAATGAGCAGTACTTC
CASSLRPENEQYF